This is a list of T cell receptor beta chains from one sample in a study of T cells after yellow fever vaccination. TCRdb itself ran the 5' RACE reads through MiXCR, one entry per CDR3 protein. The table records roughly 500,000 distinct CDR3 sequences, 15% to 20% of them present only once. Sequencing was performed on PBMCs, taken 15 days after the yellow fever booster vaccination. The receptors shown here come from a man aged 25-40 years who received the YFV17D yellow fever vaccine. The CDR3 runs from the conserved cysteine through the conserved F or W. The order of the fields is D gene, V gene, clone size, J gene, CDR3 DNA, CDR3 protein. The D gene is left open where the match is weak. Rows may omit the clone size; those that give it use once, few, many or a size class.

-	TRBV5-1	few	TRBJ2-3	TGCGCCAGCAGCGCCCTTGTGGCGGGACGGGGGTCAGATACGCAGTATTTT	CASSALVAGRGSDTQYF
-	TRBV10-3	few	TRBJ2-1	TGTGCCATCAGTGAGTCCTCTGCTAGCGTTCCCTACAATGAGCAGTTCTTC	CAISESSASVPYNEQFF
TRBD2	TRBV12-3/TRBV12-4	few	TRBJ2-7	TGTGCCAGCCGGCTAACTAGCGATTACTCCTACGAGCAGTACTTC	CASRLTSDYSYEQYF
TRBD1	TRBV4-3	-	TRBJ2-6	TGCGCCAGCAGCCTAAGGACAGGGGACTTTTTCTCTGGGGCCAACGTCCTGACTTTC	CASSLRTGDFFSGANVLTF
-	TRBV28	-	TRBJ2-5	TGTGCCCCCTGGCTCCAAGAGACCCAGTACTTC	CAPWLQETQYF
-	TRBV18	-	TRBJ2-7	TGTGCCAGCTCACCACCGACCGCGGGGGAGCAGTACTTC	CASSPPTAGEQYF
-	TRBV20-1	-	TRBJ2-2	TGCAGTGTTAGGGGTTCTAGCGCCGCGCCGAGCACCGGGGAGCTGTTTTTT	CSVRGSSAAPSTGELFF
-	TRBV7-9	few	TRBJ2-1	TGTGCCAGCAGCTCCCTAGGGGGAAGAGGTAGCTACAATGAGCAGTTCTTC	CASSSLGGRGSYNEQFF
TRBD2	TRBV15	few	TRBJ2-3	TGTGCCACCAGCAGAGTCAGAAAGCGGGAGGGTCCAGATACGCAGTATTTT	CATSRVRKREGPDTQYF
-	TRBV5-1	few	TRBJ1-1	TGCGCCAGCAGCTTGGGAGCGGGGGGCGGTGAAGCTTTCTTT	CASSLGAGGGEAFF
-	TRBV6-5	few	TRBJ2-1	TGTGCCAGCAGTTACGCCATACGGGATAACAATGAGCAGTTCTTC	CASSYAIRDNNEQFF
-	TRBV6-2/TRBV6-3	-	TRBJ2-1	TGTGCCAGCGGCCATTCCAAAAATGAGCAGTTCTTC	CASGHSKNEQFF
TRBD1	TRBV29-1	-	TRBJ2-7	TGCAGCGTCCAGGCGACAGGGGGCGGCGAGCAGTACTTC	CSVQATGGGEQYF
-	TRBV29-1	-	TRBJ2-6	TGCAGCACATCCCAGGGTACGGGAAGTGGGGCCAACGTCCTGACTTTC	CSTSQGTGSGANVLTF
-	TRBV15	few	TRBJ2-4	TGTGCCACCAGCAGAGAGAGGGACCAAAACATTCAGTACTTC	CATSRERDQNIQYF
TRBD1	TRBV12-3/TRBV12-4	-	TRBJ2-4	TGTGCCAGCGGTCCGTCTGGGACAGGGGCCATTCAGTACTTC	CASGPSGTGAIQYF
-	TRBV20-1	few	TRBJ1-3	TGCAGTGCTGTAGGGGATCCCTCTGGAAACACCATATATTTT	CSAVGDPSGNTIYF
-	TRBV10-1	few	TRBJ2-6	TGCGCCAGCAGTGATAAAGTTTCCCCCTCTGGGGCCAACGTCCTGACTTTC	CASSDKVSPSGANVLTF
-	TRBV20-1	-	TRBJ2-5	TGCAGTGCAAATCAGGCTGGTGTGGGGACCCAGTACTTC	CSANQAGVGTQYF
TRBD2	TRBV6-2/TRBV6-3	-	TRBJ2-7	TGTGCCAGCAGTTGGACTAGCGGGAGAATCAAGGACTCCTACGAGCAGTACTTC	CASSWTSGRIKDSYEQYF
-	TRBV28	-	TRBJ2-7	TGTGCCAGCAGTACCCACACGACGGGCGAGCAGTACTTC	CASSTHTTGEQYF
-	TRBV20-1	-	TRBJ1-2	TGCAGTGCTAGAGTGGAAAACTATGGCTACACCTTC	CSARVENYGYTF
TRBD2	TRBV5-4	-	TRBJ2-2	TGTGCCAGCAGCACTCGGACTAGCGGGGTTGCCATTGGGGAGCTGTTTTTT	CASSTRTSGVAIGELFF
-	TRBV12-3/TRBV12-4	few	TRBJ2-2	TGTGCCAGCAGACTCAGGAACACCGGGGAGCTGTTTTTT	CASRLRNTGELFF
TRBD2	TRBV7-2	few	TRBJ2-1	TGTGCCAGCAGCTTCCCGGGACTAGCGGAACACAATGAGCAGTTCTTC	CASSFPGLAEHNEQFF
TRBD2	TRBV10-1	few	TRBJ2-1	TGCGCCAGCAGTGAGAAGCCTAGCGGCTACAATGAGCAGTTCTTC	CASSEKPSGYNEQFF
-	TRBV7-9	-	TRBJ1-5	TGTGCCAGCAGCTGGGGGCCGGATCAGCCCCAGCATTTT	CASSWGPDQPQHF
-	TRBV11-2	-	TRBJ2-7	TGTGCCAGCAGCTTAGAACCGGGCCGCACCTACGAGCAGTACTTC	CASSLEPGRTYEQYF
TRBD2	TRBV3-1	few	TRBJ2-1	TGTGCCAGCTCCCGAGGGATAGCGGGCCTTCGGAGCTCCTACAATGAGCAGTTCTTC	CASSRGIAGLRSSYNEQFF
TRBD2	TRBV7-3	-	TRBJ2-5	TGTGCCAGCAGCTCCGGGACTAGCGGGAGTCAGACCCAGTACTTC	CASSSGTSGSQTQYF
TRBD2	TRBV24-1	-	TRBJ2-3	TGTGCCACCAGTGACCCTATAGCGGGGGCGAGCACAGATACGCAGTATTTT	CATSDPIAGASTDTQYF
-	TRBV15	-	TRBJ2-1	TGTGCCACCAGCAGAGTAGCCAGTCGTATGTACAATGAGCAGTTCTTC	CATSRVASRMYNEQFF
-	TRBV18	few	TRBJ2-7	TGTGCCAGCTCAGACAGCGTCAGTGAGCAGTACTTC	CASSDSVSEQYF
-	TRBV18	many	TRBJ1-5	TGTGCCAGCTCACCGCGAGGGTTGGCCAATCAGCCCCAGCATTTT	CASSPRGLANQPQHF
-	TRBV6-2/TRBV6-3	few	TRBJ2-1	TGTGCCAGCATTCAGGGTACAACCAGCTTGCTCAATGAGCAGTTCTTC	CASIQGTTSLLNEQFF
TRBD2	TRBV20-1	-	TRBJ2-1	TGCAGTGCTGGGGGGGGGACTAGCGGGACGGCTGAGCAGTTCTTC	CSAGGGTSGTAEQFF
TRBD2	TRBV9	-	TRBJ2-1	TGTGCCAGCAGCCCGGGACTAGTCTTAGATGAGCAGTTCTTC	CASSPGLVLDEQFF
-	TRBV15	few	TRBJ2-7	TGTGCCACCAGCGGAATACTAGGACGGACGGAAGAGCAGTACTTC	CATSGILGRTEEQYF
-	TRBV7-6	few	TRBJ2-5	TGTGCCAGCAGCACCCTAAGGAGGGGACAGCAAGAGACCCAGTACTTC	CASSTLRRGQQETQYF
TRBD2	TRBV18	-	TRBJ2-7	TGTGCCAGCTCACTCATCGGGAGGCCCTACGAGCAGTACTTC	CASSLIGRPYEQYF
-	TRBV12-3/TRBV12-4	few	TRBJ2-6	TGTGCCAGCAGTTTAGGATGGGATGGGGCCAACGTCCTGACTTTC	CASSLGWDGANVLTF
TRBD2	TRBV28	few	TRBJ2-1	TGTGCCAGCAGTCTTGGGGTAGCGGGAGTTGAGCAGTTCTTC	CASSLGVAGVEQFF
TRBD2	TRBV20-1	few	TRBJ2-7	TGCAGTGGGCGGGAGGTCCTCGGCGAGCAGTACTTC	CSGREVLGEQYF
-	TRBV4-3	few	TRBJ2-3	TGCGCCAGCAGCCAAGTCGTACACACAGATACGCAGTATTTT	CASSQVVHTDTQYF
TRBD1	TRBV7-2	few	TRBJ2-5	TGTGCCAGCAGAAAGGCTCCTACAGGGGTGTACGGAGAGACCCAGTACTTC	CASRKAPTGVYGETQYF
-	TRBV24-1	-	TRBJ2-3	TGTGCCACCAGTGATCGGGGCAGGAGCACAGATACGCAGTATTTT	CATSDRGRSTDTQYF
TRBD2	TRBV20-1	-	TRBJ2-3	TGCAGTGCCCAGGGTGGGGACTATAGTCCAGATACGCAGTATTTT	CSAQGGDYSPDTQYF
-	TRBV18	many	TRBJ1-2	TGTGCCAGCAGCCCTGACAGTAACTATGGCTACACCTTC	CASSPDSNYGYTF
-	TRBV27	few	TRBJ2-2	TGTGCCATCAAGACAGCGCACACCGGGGAGCTGTTTTTT	CAIKTAHTGELFF
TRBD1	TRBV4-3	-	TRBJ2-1	TGCGCCAGCAGCCCTTCCGGGACAGCCTACAATGAGCAGTTCTTC	CASSPSGTAYNEQFF
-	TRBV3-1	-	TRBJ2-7	TGTGCCAGCAGCCCAATCGGACCCTACGAGCAGTACTTC	CASSPIGPYEQYF
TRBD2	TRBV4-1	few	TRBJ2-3	TGCGCCAGCAGCCTTTGGGTGAAGAAGACTAGCGGGAGTCTGATCAGGAGTGCAGATACGCAGTATTTT	CASSLWVKKTSGSLIRSADTQYF
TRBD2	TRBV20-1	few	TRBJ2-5	TGCAGTGCTAGAGATGGGACTAGCGGGATCGAGACCCAGTACTTC	CSARDGTSGIETQYF
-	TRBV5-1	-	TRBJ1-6	TGCGCCAGCAGCTCCCGGGAGGATTCACCCCTCCACTTT	CASSSREDSPLHF